These 24 T cell receptor beta chains were sequenced from one sample in a study of blood T cell repertoires in COVID-19. Assay used: immunoSEQ multiplex PCR; TCRdb lists only in-frame clones, some missing. The sample lists tens of thousands of clones; about 83% were seen once. What was sequenced was peripheral blood. These TCRs come from a human donor in a cohort sampled during active COVID-19.

The gene calls are TRBV5-1 and TRBJ2-2, with no clear D. CDR1 and CDR2 (germline): SGHRS, YFSETQ. Between the trimmed V and J ends, which lost 0 bases and 0 bases, there was a span of 3 bases. The CDR3 is 14 residues long. CDR3 coding DNA: TGCGCCAGCAGCTTGGTAGCGAACACCGGGGAGCTGTTTTTT. Amino acids: CASSLVANTGELFF.

The CDR3 DNA reads TGCGCCAGCCGGGACAGGGGGACGGCAGATACGCAGTATTTT. Translating it yields CASRDRGTADTQYF. V gene TRBV5-1 combines with J gene TRBJ2-3; 11 nucleotides agree with TRBD1. J was trimmed by 4 bases and V by 7 bases; bases with no gene match: 5. Per the germline V gene, CDR1 is SGHRS and CDR2 is YFSETQ. The CDR3 loop spans 14 amino acids.

The V call is TRBV11-2, the J call TRBJ2-1, with 9 nucleotides matching TRBD1. This CDR3 is built from 15 residues. The germline CDR1 and CDR2 sequences are SGHAT and FQNNGV. The V and J ends lost 4 bases and 1 base, in that order; junction bases with no gene match: 2. The CDR3 loop reads CASSWTGASYNEQFF. The CDR3, as DNA: TGTGCCAGCAGCTGGACAGGGGCTTCCTACAATGAGCAGTTCTTC.

This clone was detected only once. This chain joins TRBV29-1 and TRBJ1-1, with TRBD1 matching over 11 bases. The V and J ends lost 3 bases and 0 bases, in that order; junction bases with no gene match: 12. The length of the CDR3 is 18 residues. CDR1 SQVTM and CDR2 ANQGSEA come from the germline V gene. This CDR3 is CSVDAPGQGVRMNTEAFF. DNA for the CDR3: TGCAGCGTTGATGCCCCGGGACAGGGGGTCCGGATGAACACTGAAGCTTTCTTT. Full variable domain (outside the CDR3, taken from reference TRBV29-1 and TRBJ1-1): SAVISQKPSRDICQRGTSLTIQCQVDSQVTMMFWYRQQPGQSLTLIATANQGSEATYESGFVIDKFPISRPNLTFSTLTVSNMSPEDSSIYLCSVDAPGQGVRMNTEAFFGQGTRLTVV.

V and J are TRBV11-1 and TRBJ1-1; D is ambiguous. Per the germline V gene, CDR1 is SGHAT and CDR2 is FQDESV (reference sequence). Trimming pared 5 bases from V and 3 bases from J, leaving 16 bases between. This CDR3 is built from 15 residues. This CDR3 reads CASSVHVGEDTEAFF. For the CDR3, the DNA is TGTGCCAGCAGCGTACACGTTGGGGAGGACACTGAAGCTTTCTTT.

The V call is TRBV19, the J call TRBJ2-1; 13 bases agree with TRBD2. CDR3 size: 15 residues. Germline V gene data show CDR1 as LNHDA and CDR2 as SQIVND (reference sequence). Trimming cost V 6 bases and J 8 bases; bases outside gene matches: 7. CDR3 region: CASSGGLAGYDEQFF. The CDR3 coding sequence is TGTGCCAGTAGCGGGGGACTAGCGGGATACGATGAGCAGTTCTTC.

The V gene is TRBV5-6, the J gene TRBJ2-5; D possibly corresponds to TRBD1 (5 bases). Germline-derived CDR1 and CDR2 are SGHDT and YYEEEE. This CDR3 is built from 15 residues. V was clipped by 1 base and J by 4 bases, with 14 bases between them. The CDR3 DNA follows: TGTGCCAGCAGCTTGTTCGCCAGGGAATCAGAGACCCAGTACTTC. Amino acid sequence: CASSLFARESETQYF.

This sequence joins TRBV7-3 and TRBJ2-3; 9 bases are a match to TRBD2. The CDR3 sequence is 14 residues long. Trimming removed 8 bases from V and 3 bases from J; junction bases left unmatched: 6. Per the germline V gene, CDR1 is SGHTA and CDR2 is FQGTGA. The CDR3 protein is CASGLLAGTDTQYF. Written as DNA, the CDR3 is TGTGCCAGCGGGCTGCTAGCGGGGACAGATACGCAGTATTTT.

The CDR3 nucleotides read TGTGCCAGCAGCACCGACAGGGGGATACAGACCCAGTACTTC. This sequence encodes CASSTDRGIQTQYF. This rearrangement joins TRBV7-6 to TRBJ2-5; 9 bases fit TRBD1. Losses at the gene ends were 5 bases for V and 6 bases for J; bases not matched to a gene: 7. Looked up from germline, CDR1 is SGHVS and CDR2 is FNYEAQ. The CDR3 spans 14 residues.

This sequence joins TRBV5-4 and TRBJ2-1; 8 bases are shared with TRBD2. This CDR3 spans 17 amino acids. Germline V gives CDR1 SGHNT, CDR2 YYREEE (reference sequence). With 4 bases clipped from V and 11 bases from J, the junction kept 20 bases outside the gene matches. Here the CDR3 reads CASSPRGAGGPSVKQFF. The DNA for the CDR3 is TGTGCCAGCAGCCCCCGGGGGGCGGGAGGCCCCTCCGTGAAGCAGTTCTTC.

This chain connects TRBV7-8 to TRBJ2-5; 9 nucleotides align to TRBD2. V shed 3 bases and J 5 bases; nucleotides not matched to a gene: 7. The CDR3 length is 15 residues. From germline, CDR1 is SGHVS and CDR2 FQNEAQ. CDR3 residues: CASSLAGGGQETQYF. DNA of the CDR3: TGTGCCAGCAGCTTGGCGGGAGGGGGGCAGGAGACCCAGTACTTC.

The chain has TRBV2 and TRBJ1-6, with D tentatively TRBD1 (5 bases). This CDR3 contains 12 residues. CDR1 and CDR2 from the germline V gene are SNHLY and FYNNEI. Trimming stripped 6 bases from V and 11 bases from J, with 11 bases between. DNA of the CDR3: TGTGCCAGCAGGGTAATACAGGCACCCCTCCACTTT. This sequence encodes CASRVIQAPLHF.

The V and J genes are TRBV5-5 and TRBJ2-7; possible D gene TRBD1, 6 bases. V shed 0 bases and J shed 9 bases, with 25 bases lying between them. The CDR3 is 17 residues long. Germline V lookup: CDR1 SGHKS, CDR2 YYEKEE (reference sequence). The CDR3 DNA reads TGTGCCAGCAGCTTGGAGTACAGGGTGCTCGTGAAGTCTGGGCAGTACTTC. Translating it yields CASSLEYRVLVKSGQYF.

The J gene is TRBJ2-2, the V gene TRBV12-3 or TRBV12-4; TRBD1 is a possible D gene (6 bases). V lost 6 bases and J lost 5, with 10 bases in between. This CDR3 spans 13 amino acids. The CDR3 DNA reads TGTGCCAGCAGACAACAGGGTACCGGGGAGCTGTTTTTT. It is translated as CASRQQGTGELFF.

The count of this clone is one. This sequence joins TRBV18 and TRBJ1-5; TRBD1 might be the D (6 bases). The CDR3 has 13 amino acids. The germline gives CDR1 KGHSH, CDR2 LQKENI. The V end was cut by 4 bases, the J end by 7 bases, with 11 bases between. The CDR3, as DNA: TGTGCCAGCTCACAATCGGACAGCCAGCCCCAGCATTTT. Its protein product is CASSQSDSQPQHF.

The chain has TRBV3-1 (or the pseudogene TRBV3-2) and TRBJ1-1; 7 bases map to TRBD1. The J segment lost 5 bases and the V segment lost 2 bases, leaving 5 bases of the junction unmatched. Germline V lookup: CDR1 LGHDT, CDR2 YNNKEL (reference sequence). This CDR3 is 14 amino acids long. Here the CDR3 reads CASSQIRGQTEAFF. The CDR3 bases are TGTGCCAGCAGCCAAATAAGGGGGCAAACTGAAGCTTTCTTT.

The chain joins TRBV2 to TRBJ1-3, with 9 bases that match TRBD1. V shed 6 bases and J 4 bases; nucleotides not matched to a gene: 10. The CDR3 runs to 16 residues. Germline V gene data show CDR1 as SNHLY and CDR2 as FYNNEI. CDR3 residues: CASSQTGGARGNTIYF. CDR3 in DNA: TGTGCCAGCAGCCAAACAGGGGGCGCGAGGGGAAACACCATATATTTT.

The chain recombines TRBV6-5 with TRBJ2-2, with 8 bases fitting TRBD2. The length of the CDR3 is 15 residues. V lost 7 bases and J lost 5; bases outside the gene matches: 9. Germline V lookup: CDR1 MNHEY, CDR2 SVGAGI. CDR3 loop: CASKQAGGLTGELFF. Written as DNA, the CDR3 is TGTGCCAGCAAACAGGCGGGAGGTCTAACCGGGGAGCTGTTTTTT.

This clone occurred a few times. The chain has TRBV15 and TRBJ2-4; the D gene is possibly TRBD2 (5 bases). Looked up from germline, CDR1 is LNHNV and CDR2 is YYDKDF (reference sequence). V gave up 5 bases and J gave up 0 bases, with 11 bases separating them. The CDR3 contains 15 residues. The CDR3 DNA is TGTGCCACCAGCCGGGGTGATTTAGCCAAAAACATTCAGTACTTC. It translates to CATSRGDLAKNIQYF.

In DNA, the CDR3 is TGTGCCAGCAGCCCCCTCCGGGACAGGGTCTCCTACGAGCAGTACTTC. Encoded protein: CASSPLRDRVSYEQYF. V and J are TRBV6-4 and TRBJ2-7; 9 bases are a match to TRBD1. The CDR3 is 16 amino acids. V gave up 6 bases and J gave up 0 bases; unmatched junction bases: 9. The germline V gene has CDR1 MRHNA and CDR2 SNTAGT.

The chain employs TRBV19 and TRBJ1-2, with 7 bases aligning to TRBD1. CDR3 size: 17 residues. In germline, CDR1 is LNHDA, CDR2 SQIVND (reference sequence). The V gene end was trimmed by 3 bases and the J gene end by 5 bases; junction bases not matched to a gene: 15. In DNA form, the CDR3 reads TGTGCCAGTAGTATTACTCAAGGGGGCTTATCTCGATATGGCTACACCTTC. It is translated as CASSITQGGLSRYGYTF.

The chain couples TRBV11-3 to TRBJ1-1; 8 bases agree with TRBD1. Germline loops: CDR1 SGHNT, CDR2 YENEEA. The CDR3 is made up of 14 amino acids. The V segment lost 5 bases and the J segment 5 bases; nucleotides outside the gene matches: 7. The CDR3 is CASSPDRGATEAFF. DNA for the CDR3: TGTGCCAGCAGCCCCGACAGGGGAGCGACTGAAGCTTTCTTT.

This chain joins TRBV24-1 and TRBJ2-5, with TRBD1 matching over 9 bases. From germline, CDR1 is KGHDR and CDR2 SFDVKD. The CDR3 length is 16 residues. V lost 4 bases to trimming and J lost 5 bases; unmatched junction nucleotides: 10. This chain's CDR3 is CATSESGTGLEETQYF. Written as DNA, the CDR3 is TGTGCCACCAGTGAATCCGGGACAGGGTTAGAGGAGACCCAGTACTTC.

The chain has TRBV30 and TRBJ1-1; 8 bases map to TRBD1. The CDR3 is 12 residues long. The ends lost 8 bases at V and 4 bases at J; junction bases unmatched: 6. CDR1 GTSNPN and CDR2 SVGIG come from the germline V gene (reference sequence). CDR3 loop: CATDRGGTEAFF. The CDR3 DNA sequence: TGTGCCACTGACAGGGGAGGCACTGAAGCTTTCTTT.